Following are 6 T cell receptor beta chains from one sample sequenced in a study of blood T cell repertoires in COVID-19. TCRdb keeps only in-frame clones here, not all; method: immunoSEQ multiplex PCR. The data hold 200,000 to 250,000 clones, with 82% observed a single time. Sequencing input: peripheral blood. Receptors originate from an elderly woman with active or convalescent COVID-19.

This chain links TRBV28 with TRBJ1-1; 7 bases are shared with TRBD1. V shed 10 bases, J shed 2 bases, and the junction held 13 bases outside the gene matches. Germline values: CDR1 MDHEN, CDR2 SYDVKM. This CDR3 comprises 15 residues. CDR3 sequence: CATDPPNRGNTEAFF. The CDR3 DNA reads TGTGCCACCGATCCCCCAAACAGGGGAAACACTGAAGCTTTCTTT.

This chain links TRBV5-6 with TRBJ2-7; 7 bases map to TRBD1. Unmatched junction bases numbered 11, after V lost 2 bases and J lost 0 bases. CDR1 is SGHDT and CDR2 is YYEEEE in the germline V gene. The CDR3 totals 17 residues. CDR3 sequence (DNA): TGTGCCAGCAGCTTCCTGGGGGTGGGGACAGACTCCTACGAGCAGTACTTC. Its translation: CASSFLGVGTDSYEQYF.

Only one count was recorded for this clone. V usage is TRBV5-1 and J usage is TRBJ2-5; D gene unclear. This CDR3 has 14 residues. Germline loops: CDR1 SGHRS, CDR2 YFSETQ. V gave up 0 bases and J gave up 2 bases, with 8 bases separating them. The DNA for the CDR3 is TGCGCCAGCAGCTTGGTTTCCGGGCAAGAGACCCAGTACTTC. This codes for CASSLVSGQETQYF.

The chain joins TRBV12-5 to TRBJ2-1; D gene uncertain. CDR3 length equals 13 residues. Trimming removed 3 bases from V and 10 bases from J, with 13 bases in between. The germline gives CDR1 LGHNT, CDR2 FRNRAP. The CDR3 region has the DNA TGTGCTAGTGGTTTCGGAGAGGCCCGGGAGCAGTTCTTC. This encodes CASGFGEAREQFF.

This chain uses TRBV5-5 with TRBJ2-7, with TRBD2 identical over 9 bases. CDR3 size: 15 residues. Germline V gives CDR1 SGHKS, CDR2 YYEKEE (reference sequence). V shed 5 bases and J 2 bases; nucleotides not matched to a gene: 8. The CDR3 coding sequence is TGTGCCAGCAGATCTAGCGGGAAAGTCGCCTACGAGCAGTACTTC. Translating it yields CASRSSGKVAYEQYF.

The chain employs TRBV5-6 and TRBJ2-1; D ambiguous. From germline, CDR1 is SGHDT and CDR2 YYEEEE. The V and J ends lost 3 bases and 0 bases respectively, with 4 bases between them. This CDR3 has 13 residues. CDR3 DNA sequence: TGTGCCAGCAGCTCGGGCTCCTACAATGAGCAGTTCTTC. Translation gives CASSSGSYNEQFF.